The T cell receptor (beta chain) under discussion was sequenced for a study of T cell repertoires in cytomegalovirus infection. Overall study: CMV infection together with matching HLA type was indicated by public TCR beta signatures.

The CDR3 covers 15 residues. Germline-derived CDR1 and CDR2 are SGHVS and FNYEAQ. Trimming left V 1 base short and J 1 base short, with 10 bases between. Study-level points and caveats: Totalled public TCR beta family frequency picked out people who carried CMV plus the relevant HLA. Ex vivo responses were dominated by HLA-C-restricted CMV-specific TCR beta clonotypes.

Comment on this clonotype: Its antigen remains unknown.

TCRdb called the reads again in MiXCR, with one record for every CDR3 protein. The data show 680,000 or so distinct CDR3 sequences, with roughly 33% seen just once and around a sixth held by the top ten. This TCR was sampled from a human donor in good health (CMV status not recorded). Some clones in this sample may be carry-over from other donors' samples. The chain has TRBV7-6 and TRBJ1-1; perhaps TRBD1 as D (5 bases). Sequenced material: cultured PBMCs, taken from culture after CMV antigen stimulation. This chain's CDR3 is CASSLGTDRNTEAFF. The DNA of the CDR3 is TGTGCCAGCAGCTTAGGGACCGACAGGAACACTGAAGCTTTCTTT.